This TCR beta chain was identified during a study of cytomegalovirus exposure and HLA in healthy donors. The PCR was carried out with 60 Vbeta primers and 13 Jbeta primers. Generated by immunoSEQ multiplex PCR, the TCRdb table keeps only in-frame clones and is missing some. Of about 100,000 clones detected, approximately 74% appear once; the ten largest clones hold 12% to 15%. V was cut by 2 bases and J by 2 bases, with 10 bases left in between. The CDR3 runs to 14 residues. In germline, CDR1 is MGHRA, CDR2 YSYEKL. The V call is TRBV4-1, the J call TRBJ2-7; D is undetermined. The origin of this receptor is a middle-aged woman in good health and CMV-seropositive. Source material: PBMCs. In nucleotides, the CDR3 is TGCGCCAGCAGCCAAATGACGGGTACCTACGAGCAGTACTTC. This sequence encodes CASSQMTGTYEQYF.